This TCR beta chain was sequenced during a study of T-cell memory formation after mild COVID-19 (dated by TCRdb to the early 2020s). For the study in its entirety: Most TCR sequence clusters were specific to one of the two donors. In a couple of donors, T-cell clones that expanded and contracted after mild COVID-19 were tracked by sequencing TCRalpha and TCRbeta repertoires over time. The cohort comprised two young, previously healthy adult volunteers, one female and one male. Results and caveats for the whole study, not just this receptor: Contracting CD4+ clones were located mainly in the CM and EM memory subsets, whereas CD8+ clones were found to be enriched in EMRA. Whether the second-wave clones peaking on day 37 were SARS-CoV-2 specific was not confirmed. From day 15 to 85, contracting clones showed balanced CD4/CD8 phenotypes, whereas a second wave of clones that expanded from day 15 to 37 leaned towards CD4+. The study included only a couple of mild cases, and larger cohorts that include severe cases with pre-infection samples were judged to be necessary. Some responding clones were detected in pre-infection memory, which suggested that pre-existing cross-reactive memory T cells had joined the SARS-CoV-2 response.

From its cysteine to its phenylalanine, the CDR3 spans 15 amino acids. Only the CDR3 DNA stays, 45 bases, in frame from base 1. Trimming at the junction amounts to 1 base on V and 4 bases on J, and the germline ends lie 12 bases apart. The germline V gene specifies LGHNA as CDR1 and YSLEER as CDR2. About this clonotype: Its antigen specificity is not known. Base-call qualities are not available, and no considerably larger clone is one nucleotide away.

Sequenced on an Illumina NovaSeq 6000. TCRalpha and TCRbeta cDNA libraries were constructed by 5'RACE with constant-segment primers, with sample barcodes and unique molecular identifiers being introduced. Trizol reagent was used to extract RNA from every sample. Libraries were amplified in two PCR steps, with a second sample barcode and Illumina TruSeq adapters added in the second step. Sequencing of libraries was performed on an Illumina NovaSeq with 2 x 150 bp paired-end reads. Under the source paper's analysis protocol: Reads were demultiplexed and collapsed into UMI-guided consensus sequences with migec v1.2.7. Using mixcr v2.1.11, UMI consensuses were aligned to TRA and TRB V and J templates and then assembled into clonotypes. Expanded or contracted clonotypes were those called significant by both edgeR and NoisET, with noise models trained on biological replicates. For edgeR calls, the cutoffs were a false discovery rate-adjusted p below 0.01 and a log2 fold-change threshold of 1. As an exploratory analysis of dynamics, max-normalized trajectories of the 1000 most abundant clonotypes were examined with PCA combined with hierarchical clustering. Separately sequenced CD4+ and CD8+ repertoires were used to assign a CD4 or CD8 phenotype to each responding clone. TCRdb trimmed public reads at Q25 via fastp, called clones via MiXCR and kept in-frame beta chains. Rows with one shared CDR3 protein collapse into an entry with the most common genes and DNA. These V and J calls are TCRdb output, not the study's own analysis. The sample table lists roughly 370,000 distinct CDR3 sequences, more than 15% of them with a count of one. Roughly 21% of the sample lies in the top ten.

Ficoll-Paque density gradient centrifugation was the method used to isolate PBMCs. Sequencing input: PBMCs or a T cell subset sorted from them (not recorded which). The chain was built from TRBV4-3 and TRBJ2-3; matching of 5 bases hints at TRBD2 as the D gene. This sequence was found in a man aged 18-30 years who had mild COVID-19 (a few samples of this study predate the infection). The sample titles of this study are shuffled in the database, so cell type and time point are left out; the donor was told from shared clones. The nucleotide sequence reads as follows: TGCGCCAGCAGCCAAGCCCGGGGATTATCAGATACGCAGTATTTT. This codes for CASSQARGLSDTQYF.